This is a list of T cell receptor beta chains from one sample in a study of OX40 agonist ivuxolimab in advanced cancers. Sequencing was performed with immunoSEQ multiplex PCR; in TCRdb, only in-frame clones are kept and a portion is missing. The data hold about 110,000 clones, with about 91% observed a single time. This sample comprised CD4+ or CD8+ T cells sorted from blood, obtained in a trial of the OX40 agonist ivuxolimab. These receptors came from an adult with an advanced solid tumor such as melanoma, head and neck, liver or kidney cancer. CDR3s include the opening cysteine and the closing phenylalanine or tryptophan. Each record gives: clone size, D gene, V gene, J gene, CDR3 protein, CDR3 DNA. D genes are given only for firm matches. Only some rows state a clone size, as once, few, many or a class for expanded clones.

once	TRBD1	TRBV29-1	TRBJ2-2	CSAGQGANTGELFF	TGCAGCGCTGGACAGGGAGCGAACACCGGGGAGCTGTTTTTT
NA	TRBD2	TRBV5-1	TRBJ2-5	CASSLGGGSETQYF	TGCGCCAGCAGCTTGGGCGGGGGGTCAGAGACCCAGTACTTC
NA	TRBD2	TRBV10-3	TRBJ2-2	CAISDREGPYGELFF	TGTGCCATCAGTGACCGGGAGGGCCCTTACGGGGAGCTGTTTTTT
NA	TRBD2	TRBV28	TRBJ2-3	CASSPPPGLAGADTQYF	TGTGCCAGCAGTCCCCCACCGGGACTAGCGGGGGCAGATACGCAGTATTTT
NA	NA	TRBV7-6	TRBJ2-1	CASSLNRASQGEQFF	TGTGCCAGCAGCTTAAATCGAGCTAGTCAGGGTGAGCAGTTCTTC
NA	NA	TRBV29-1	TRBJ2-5	CSVERSSTGETQYF	TGCAGCGTTGAAAGGAGTTCTACGGGGGAGACCCAGTACTTC
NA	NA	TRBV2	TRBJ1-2	CASSTQGNYGYTF	TGTGCCAGCAGCACACAGGGCAACTATGGCTACACCTTC
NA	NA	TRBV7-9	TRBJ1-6	CASSKGQDNSPLHF	TGTGCCAGCAGCAAGGGACAAGATAATTCACCCCTCCACTTT
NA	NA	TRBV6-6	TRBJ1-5	CASTGLRDQPQHF	TGTGCCAGCACGGGACTTAGAGATCAGCCCCAGCATTTT
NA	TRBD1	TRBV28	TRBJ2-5	CASSQVTGGRETQYF	TGTGCCAGCAGCCAAGTAACAGGGGGCCGGGAGACCCAGTACTTC
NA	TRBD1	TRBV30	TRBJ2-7	CAWSRTGAYEQYF	TGTGCCTGGAGTCGGACAGGGGCCTACGAGCAGTACTTC
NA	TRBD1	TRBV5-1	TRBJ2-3	CASSRTGASTDTQYF	TGCGCCAGCAGCCGAACAGGGGCTAGCACAGATACGCAGTATTTT